This entry describes one T cell receptor (beta chain). This clonotype was seen at least ten times. Its antigen remains undetermined. No much larger clone is present one base from it, and per-base qualities are unavailable. Library prep was done by multiplex PCR. TCRdb names Illumina HiSeq 4000 as the instrument used. iRepertoire HTBI primers and Arm-PCR amplification of CDR3 regions were used to construct TCR beta libraries. Before sequencing, the PCR products underwent gel purification. In the authors' own workflow: Across samples, roughly 60 TRBV and 14 TRBJ segments were identified and used for gene usage analysis of CDR3 amino acid clonotypes. COPE and FqMerger were used to merge the filtered high-quality paired reads into contigs. BLAST was used to align contigs to IMGT TRBV, TRBD and TRBJ reference genes, with CDR3 defined following IMGT. Clonotypes above 0.1% frequency were classified as highly expanded clones. Repertoire diversity was measured by Shannon entropy, and V-J evenness by the Gini coefficient. A clonotype was considered public if more than one individual shared it. TCRdb reworked the public reads: Q25 trimming with fastp, MiXCR clone assembly, productive beta chains retained. Rows with a matching CDR3 protein are joined into one entry that keeps the most common DNA and genes. TCRdb's processing, not the authors', yielded these V and J calls. The sample contains 580,000 or so distinct CDR3 sequences, around 16% of them found a single time. The ten largest account for around 12% of the sample.

The sample belongs to a study of regulatory T cells in long-lasting Graves disease (dated by TCRdb to the early 2020s). Regarding the study in general: Antithyroid drugs had been taken for less than 3 months by newly diagnosed Graves' disease patients. Persistent Graves' disease patients were compared with newly diagnosed Graves' disease patients by peripheral blood TCR sequencing and RNA sequencing. TCR sequencing covered about 13 persistent and roughly 20 newly diagnosed Graves' disease patients, some 33 samples in total. The study was conducted in China and was registered as a clinical trial.

The CDR3 spans 15 residues, from the cysteine through the phenylalanine. Left in the record is the CDR3 DNA by itself, 45 bases read in frame from the first base. The V end loses 5 bases and the J end loses 4 bases, and a stretch of 17 bases separates them. Via the germline V gene, CDR1 is MNHNS and CDR2 SASEGT. General findings and caveats noted by the study authors: Compared with newly diagnosed patients, patients with persistent Graves' disease had lower TCR Shannon entropy and fewer highly expanded clones, which suggests clonal expansion. Patients with persistent disease shared more public clonotypes (around 2,500) than newly diagnosed patients did (966). Preferential use of TRBV28, TRBJ1-2 and TRBJ2-5 was observed in persistent disease, whereas TRBV20-1 and TRBJ2-1 were favored in newly diagnosed disease. As a limitation, the authors acknowledged that the small sample size may reduce accuracy. Sequencing and analysis were limited to the TCR beta chain. Only peripheral blood was studied, because thyroid tissue, the primary lesion, was inaccessible.

The meaning of the sample's time point label: newly diagnosed GD, antithyroid drugs for less than 3 months. RNA was extracted from PBMCs in TRIzol for both TCR sequencing and RNA sequencing. The diagnosis of Graves' disease was made according to American Thyroid Association guidelines. Patients for the study were recruited at an endocrinology department in Xi'an, China. From each patient, 7.5 to 9.5 milliliters of peripheral blood was collected into an EDTA anticoagulant tube. Ficoll Paque Plus density gradient separation was used to isolate PBMCs, and no further T cell sorting was performed. RNA quality was checked with an Agilent 2100 Bioanalyzer and agarose gel, and concentration with a NanoDrop 2000. The data also belong to a second study, concerning T cells in Graves' hyperthyroidism and ophthalmopathy. That second report states: Graves' hyperthyroidism was defined as stable when no progression to ophthalmopathy occurred over 18 months of follow-up. Hyperthyroidism patients were newly diagnosed, had a disease duration of under 2 months, and were aged 18 to 65 years. Exclusion was applied to patients with uncontrolled infections, other autoimmune diseases, pregnancy or lactation. Diagnoses were based on clinical symptoms, serum thyroxine and TRAb, thyroid ultrasound and orbital computed tomography. The TCR CDR3 was subjected to a first round of RT-PCR using the HTBI primer set and the Qiagen OneStep RT-PCR kit. Most expanded thyroid clonotypes (frequency above 0.001) were also detected in blood, a finding suggesting that blood repertoires may reflect thyroid immune responses. A 13 V-J signature model separated ophthalmopathy from stable hyperthyroidism, with approximately 87% sensitivity and approximately 81% specificity in cross-validation and 80%/75% in testing. In validation, progression to ophthalmopathy was predicted by the model with roughly 71% sensitivity and 72.22% specificity, a median of around 5.9 months before onset. A discovery cohort of about 95 patients, 43 with Graves' ophthalmopathy and over 55 with stable Graves' hyperthyroidism, was used to find distinguishing TCR V-J signatures. Prospective prediction of ophthalmopathy was tested in an independent validation cohort consisting of 18 to 20 hyperthyroidism patients and around 16 patients who later progressed to ophthalmopathy. The roughly 100 discovery patients were randomly divided into training and test sets at a 7:3 ratio. Thyroid tissue and blood T-cell repertoires from about six Graves' hyperthyroidism patients were also compared in the study. Once sampling was done, hyperthyroidism patients were given methimazole at a starting dose of 30 mg daily, whereas ophthalmopathy patients were given high-dose intravenous methylprednisolone. A second multiplex PCR round built the libraries, followed by size selection and purification. Sequencing of the libraries was done on an Illumina HiSeq2000 using paired-end 100 bp reads. SOAPnuke was used to process the raw data, with reads discarded if the reads contained adapters or uncalled bases, had a mean Phred below 15, or lacked an exact constant-primer or identifier match. High-quality paired reads were merged with COPE v1.2.5, and unique nucleotide sequences were defined as clonotypes. Clonotypes were aligned to IMGT TRBV, TRBD and TRBJ reference segments using MiTCR v1.1. Only V-J combinations with frequency above 0.0001, covering 99% to 99.2% of repertoires, were analysed. A TCS score was defined as the ratio of F50 (clonal expansion) to E x V (chaos), with BLOSUM62-based TCRdist applied between CDR3 peptides within each V-J. Welch's t-statistics and random forest reduced around 550 V-J features to 10 to 15, which were used in a naive Bayes classifier (R e1071). Sample size was not statistically predetermined, and blinding of investigators to group allocation was not performed. TCR Vbeta CDR3 sequencing of some 140 peripheral blood samples (more than 40 ophthalmopathy, about 75 hyperthyroidism and approximately 17 progressor patients) is reported in the paper.

Recombination connected TRBV6-1 to TRBJ1-2; the D gene is perhaps TRBD1, on 6 matching bases. The sequence was obtained from a man aged 18 to 35 with Graves disease. Donor details come from another sample of the same person, matched by shared clones. Here the sequenced sample was peripheral blood mononuclear cells (PBMCs), taken at new diagnosis, from a patient treated with antithyroid drugs. The DNA sequence is as follows: TGTGCCAGCAGTCGTCCCGCTACAGGGCGCTATGGCTACACCTTC. Protein translation: CASSRPATGRYGYTF.